This TCR beta chain comes out of a study of T cells in Graves' hyperthyroidism and ophthalmopathy. This clonotype has more than one count but fewer than ten. Its antigen is not identified. This CDR3 contains 11 residues. CDR1 SNHLY and CDR2 FYNNEI come from the germline V gene. V lost 4 bases and J lost 7, with 6 bases in between. Whole-study findings and limits: Most thyroid clonotypes with frequency above 0.001 were detected in blood. With a median lead of 6.5 months before onset, the model predicted ophthalmopathy.

RNA transcripts gave rise to amplified TCR beta CDR3 regions. In the first-round RT-PCR of the TCR CDR3, the HTBI primer set was used. MiXCR was run by TCRdb on the multiplex PCR reads, yielding one entry per CDR3 protein. The profile shows about 570,000 distinct CDR3 sequences, about half of them singletons. The study left out patients who had uncontrolled infection, other autoimmune disease, pregnancy or lactation. Source material: peripheral blood or thyroid tissue (not recorded which). V is TRBV2 and J is TRBJ2-3; D uncertain. The receptor's source is an adult woman with Graves' disease, either hyperthyroidism or ophthalmopathy (not recorded which). The CDR3 loop is CASSGGYTQYF. The CDR3 DNA follows: TGTGCCAGCAGTGGGGGATATACGCAGTATTTT.